This entry describes one TCR beta chain. V was clipped by 9 bases and J by 6 bases, with 14 bases between them. Looked up from germline, CDR1 is LNHDA and CDR2 is SQIVND (reference sequence). The CDR3 is 12 residues long. This sample is drawn from a study of cytomegalovirus exposure and HLA in healthy donors. Amplification used 60 Vbeta primers and 13 Jbeta primers. Using immunoSEQ multiplex PCR, the repertoire was profiled, and TCRdb retains in-frame clones only, with some absent. The sample carries about 160,000 clones, around 80% recorded once. The origin of this receptor is a woman between 50 and 59 years old in good health and CMV-seropositive. The V gene is TRBV19, the J gene TRBJ1-1; D might be TRBD1 (6 bases). The sample comprised PBMCs. The CDR3 protein is CASTLKGAEAFF. CDR3 bases: TGTGCCAGCACACTGAAGGGGGCTGAAGCTTTCTTT.